The T cell receptor (beta chain) under discussion was sequenced for a study of T cells expressing NK-cell markers. The overall study: Repertoires of TCR beta were obtained from T cells sorted as CD3+CD56+NKG2C+, CD3+CD56+NKG2C- and CD3+CD56-NKG2C+. Study-level points and caveats: It is unclear if expanded NKG2C-expressing clones target HCMV antigens. Dominant NKG2C+ clonotypes made up roughly 1.0-7.0% of CD8+ T cells in several donors.

5'RACE template switching with UMIs generated TCR beta cDNA. TCRdb re-called the 5' RACE reads; one entry per CDR3 protein, DNA not given. In total, the table holds 450,000 to 600,000 distinct CDR3 sequences. In germline, CDR1 is SGHRS, CDR2 YFSETQ. The CDR3 is 13 residues long. On this clonotype itself: Its antigen is not known.

V and J are TRBV5-1 and TRBJ2-1; TCRdb gives TRBD1 as the D gene, but with no DNA this cannot be confirmed. Sequencing was performed on blood T cells: a sorted CD56 or NKG2C T cell subset, CD4+ or CD8+ T cells, or bulk PBMC T cells (not recorded which). The sequence derives from a man in his late teens or twenties in good health. The CDR3 reads CASHRGNYNEQFF.